A selection of T cell receptor beta chains follows, all from one sample in a study of chemoradiotherapy in HPV16-positive cancers. The method was immunoSEQ multiplex PCR; TCRdb's version includes in-frame clones alone and lacks a portion of them. The table has 25,000 to 30,000 clones, more than 90% seen once. The material was blood, obtained from a patient who underwent chemoradiotherapy. The receptors derive from a human donor with HPV-associated anogenital cancer. Each CDR3 is given with its conserved first and last residue. D genes are given only for firm matches. Size values are once, few and many counts, or a class for expanded clones, and some rows have none.

size: -; V: TRBV6-6; D: TRBD2; J: TRBJ2-7; DNA: TGTGCCAGCAGGCGGCAGGGGACTAGCTCCTACGAGCAGTACTTC; CDR3: CASRRQGTSSYEQYF
size: -; V: TRBV25-1; D: -; J: TRBJ2-1; DNA: TGTGCCAGCAGTGAATCGAACACACCCAGCTACAATGAGCAGTTCTTC; CDR3: CASSESNTPSYNEQFF
size: -; V: TRBV9; D: -; J: TRBJ2-1; DNA: TGTGCCAGCAGCCCTTCTAGCGTTTCGGGCAATGAGCAGTTCTTC; CDR3: CASSPSSVSGNEQFF
size: once; V: TRBV19; D: -; J: TRBJ1-6; DNA: TGTGCCAGTAGGGGGGTAAGCTCCTATAATTCACCCCTCCACTTT; CDR3: CASRGVSSYNSPLHF
size: -; V: TRBV4-2; D: -; J: TRBJ1-2; DNA: TGTGCCAGCAGCCAAGTGGGGGGAAGATCCGGTGGCTACACCTTC; CDR3: CASSQVGGRSGGYTF
size: -; V: TRBV30; D: -; J: TRBJ1-2; DNA: TGTGCCTGGAGTAGTACAGGGGGCTACACCTTC; CDR3: CAWSSTGGYTF
size: -; V: TRBV11-1; D: -; J: TRBJ1-1; DNA: TGTGCCAGCAGCTTAACCGAGAACACTGAAGCTTTCTTT; CDR3: CASSLTENTEAFF
size: once; V: TRBV5-1; D: -; J: TRBJ2-3; DNA: TGCGCCAGCAGCTACGGCCTTAGCCAAAGCACAGATACGCAGTATTTT; CDR3: CASSYGLSQSTDTQYF
size: -; V: TRBV10-3; D: TRBD1; J: TRBJ1-1; DNA: TGTGCCATCAGTGACAGGGGGGACACTGAAGCTTTCTTT; CDR3: CAISDRGDTEAFF
size: -; V: TRBV9; D: TRBD1; J: TRBJ2-3; DNA: TGTGCCAGCAGCGTGACAGGGAACCCCACAGATACGCAGTATTTT; CDR3: CASSVTGNPTDTQYF
size: -; V: TRBV5-4; D: -; J: TRBJ2-1; DNA: TGTGCCAGCAGCTTGGGGACGGAGTCCTACAATGAGCAGTTCTTC; CDR3: CASSLGTESYNEQFF
size: -; V: TRBV6-6; D: -; J: TRBJ2-5; DNA: TGTGCCAGCAGTTACTGGGGCCAAGAGACCCAGTACTTC; CDR3: CASSYWGQETQYF
size: -; V: TRBV4-3; D: -; J: TRBJ2-1; DNA: TGCGCCAGCAGCCCGGCTGGGGGAATAGGTTGGAATGAGCAGTTCTTC; CDR3: CASSPAGGIGWNEQFF
size: -; V: TRBV10-1; D: -; J: TRBJ1-4; DNA: TGCGCCAGCAGGGGCGGGACGCTAGCTAAGGAAAAACTGTTTTTT; CDR3: CASRGGTLAKEKLFF
size: once; V: TRBV6-5; D: -; J: TRBJ2-3; DNA: TGTGCCAGCAGTTACGGGGGGGCAGCAGATACGCAGTATTTT; CDR3: CASSYGGAADTQYF
size: -; V: TRBV28; D: TRBD2; J: TRBJ2-1; DNA: TGTGCCAGCAGTTTAGCGGGAGCCAACAATGAGCAGTTCTTC; CDR3: CASSLAGANNEQFF
size: -; V: TRBV5-1; D: -; J: TRBJ1-1; DNA: TGCGCCAGCAGCTTGGACGGACTTATGAACACTGAAGCTTTCTTT; CDR3: CASSLDGLMNTEAFF
size: -; V: TRBV6-5; D: -; J: TRBJ1-2; DNA: TGTGCCAGCAGTTACTCCGGGGGCGCGTTAAATGGCTACACCTTC; CDR3: CASSYSGGALNGYTF
size: -; V: TRBV6-6; D: -; J: TRBJ1-1; DNA: TGTGCCAGCAGTTCCCAAACAGGGAACACTGAAGCTTTCTTT; CDR3: CASSSQTGNTEAFF
size: -; V: TRBV27; D: TRBD1; J: TRBJ1-5; DNA: TGTGCCAGCAGTTTCGGCAGGGGGGATCAGCCCCAGCATTTT; CDR3: CASSFGRGDQPQHF
size: -; V: TRBV7-2; D: TRBD2; J: TRBJ2-1; DNA: TGTGCCAGCAGCTTAGCGGGAGGGCCCGATGAGCAGTTCTTC; CDR3: CASSLAGGPDEQFF
size: -; V: TRBV5-5; D: TRBD1; J: TRBJ2-7; DNA: TGTGCCAGCAGCTCCGGGACAGTCTACGAGCAGTACTTC; CDR3: CASSSGTVYEQYF
size: -; V: TRBV5-4; D: -; J: TRBJ1-1; DNA: TGTGCCAGTAGGGGAGCTAACACTGAAGCTTTCTTT; CDR3: CASRGANTEAFF
size: -; V: TRBV18; D: -; J: TRBJ1-5; DNA: TGTGCCAGCTCACCAAACAAGATACAGCCCCAGCATTTT; CDR3: CASSPNKIQPQHF
size: -; V: TRBV29-1; D: -; J: TRBJ2-7; DNA: TGCAGCGCTGAGTCAGGGAACGAGCAGTACTTC; CDR3: CSAESGNEQYF
size: -; V: TRBV5-6; D: -; J: TRBJ1-1; DNA: TGTGCCAGCAGCGTAGACAGAAACACTGAAGCTTTCTTT; CDR3: CASSVDRNTEAFF
size: -; V: TRBV30; D: -; J: TRBJ2-7; DNA: TGTGCCTGGGCCGACAGGAGCTCCTACGAGCAGTACTTC; CDR3: CAWADRSSYEQYF
size: -; V: TRBV6-1; D: -; J: TRBJ2-7; DNA: TGTGCCAGCACAGGGTCCCAGGGCTACGAGCAGTACTTC; CDR3: CASTGSQGYEQYF
size: -; V: TRBV5-4; D: -; J: TRBJ2-2; DNA: TGTGCCAGCAGCGGGGCGGTGCTGAACACCGGGGAGCTGTTTTTT; CDR3: CASSGAVLNTGELFF
size: -; V: TRBV2; D: -; J: TRBJ2-7; DNA: TGTGCCAGCAGTGAATTAAGGCAGGGGAACAACGAGCAGTACTTC; CDR3: CASSELRQGNNEQYF
size: once; V: TRBV7-8; D: TRBD1; J: TRBJ1-4; DNA: TGTGCCAGCAGCTCTCTAGGGGGCCTTAATGAAAAACTGTTTTTT; CDR3: CASSSLGGLNEKLFF
size: -; V: TRBV5-5; D: -; J: TRBJ1-5; DNA: TGTGCCAGCAGCTTAATACCGAGTAGCAATCAGCCCCAGCATTTT; CDR3: CASSLIPSSNQPQHF
size: -; V: TRBV9; D: TRBD1; J: TRBJ2-1; DNA: TGTGCCAGCAGCGTAGCTGGGACAGGGGCTCACTCCTACAATGAGCAGTTCTTC; CDR3: CASSVAGTGAHSYNEQFF
size: few; V: TRBV19; D: TRBD1; J: TRBJ1-1; DNA: TGTGCCAGTAGTTTTACAGGGGTGAACACTGAAGCTTTCTTT; CDR3: CASSFTGVNTEAFF
size: -; V: TRBV5-6; D: -; J: TRBJ1-5; DNA: TGTGCCAGCAGCGAACTGCTTCGGGGGGATCAGCCCCAGCATTTT; CDR3: CASSELLRGDQPQHF
size: -; V: TRBV19; D: -; J: TRBJ2-7; DNA: TGTGCCAGTAAAGAAGGACAGCTGGGCGAGCAGTACTTC; CDR3: CASKEGQLGEQYF
size: -; V: TRBV2; D: -; J: TRBJ1-5; DNA: TGTGCCAGCAGTGACTGGACAAGTAGCAATCAGCCCCAGCATTTT; CDR3: CASSDWTSSNQPQHF
size: -; V: TRBV7-2; D: -; J: TRBJ1-2; DNA: TGTGCCAGCAGCTTAGACTGGAATGGCTACACCTTC; CDR3: CASSLDWNGYTF
size: -; V: TRBV5-4; D: -; J: TRBJ2-5; DNA: TGTGCCAGCAGCTTGCAGGGACAAGAGACCCAGTACTTC; CDR3: CASSLQGQETQYF
size: few; V: TRBV29-1; D: TRBD1; J: TRBJ1-1; DNA: TGCAGCTTCCTTTTAGGGGGCCTGAACACTGAAGCTTTCTTT; CDR3: CSFLLGGLNTEAFF
size: -; V: TRBV10-3; D: -; J: TRBJ1-1; DNA: TGTGCCATCAGTGGGACAGCGAACACTGAAGCTTTCTTT; CDR3: CAISGTANTEAFF
size: -; V: TRBV9; D: -; J: TRBJ2-7; DNA: TGTGCCAGCAGCGTGACATCAATTAGCTCCTACGAGCAGTACTTC; CDR3: CASSVTSISSYEQYF
size: -; V: TRBV10-3; D: -; J: TRBJ1-1; DNA: TGTGCCATCAGTGACTACACTGAAGCTTTCTTT; CDR3: CAISDYTEAFF
size: -; V: TRBV5-8; D: TRBD1; J: TRBJ2-7; DNA: TGTGCCAGCACCCCCGGGACAGTCAGCTCCTACGAGCAGTACTTC; CDR3: CASTPGTVSSYEQYF
size: -; V: TRBV28; D: -; J: TRBJ1-5; DNA: TGTGCCAGCGAAAAGGACAGAGGACATCCCCAGCATTTT; CDR3: CASEKDRGHPQHF
size: -; V: TRBV30; D: TRBD1; J: TRBJ1-2; DNA: TGTGCCTGGAGTGTCAGGGGGCCCAACTATGGCTACACCTTC; CDR3: CAWSVRGPNYGYTF
size: few; V: TRBV7-9; D: -; J: TRBJ1-2; DNA: TGTGCCAGCAGCCTCCAGGAGACCAACCCCTATGGCTACACCTTC; CDR3: CASSLQETNPYGYTF
size: -; V: TRBV5-1; D: TRBD1; J: TRBJ1-2; DNA: TGCGCCAGCAGCTTGGACAGGGGGCTTCGGGGCTACACCTTC; CDR3: CASSLDRGLRGYTF
size: -; V: TRBV7-6; D: TRBD2; J: TRBJ2-5; DNA: TGTGCCAGCAGCTCTAGCGGGGGGAGGGGAGAGACCCAGTACTTC; CDR3: CASSSSGGRGETQYF
size: -; V: TRBV4-1; D: -; J: TRBJ2-7; DNA: TGCGCCAGCAGCCAACACTGGGAACAGGACTCCTACGAGCAGTACTTC; CDR3: CASSQHWEQDSYEQYF
size: -; V: TRBV7-9; D: -; J: TRBJ2-2; DNA: TGTGCCAGCAGCTTAGACTCACGCGCCGGGGAGCTGTTTTTT; CDR3: CASSLDSRAGELFF